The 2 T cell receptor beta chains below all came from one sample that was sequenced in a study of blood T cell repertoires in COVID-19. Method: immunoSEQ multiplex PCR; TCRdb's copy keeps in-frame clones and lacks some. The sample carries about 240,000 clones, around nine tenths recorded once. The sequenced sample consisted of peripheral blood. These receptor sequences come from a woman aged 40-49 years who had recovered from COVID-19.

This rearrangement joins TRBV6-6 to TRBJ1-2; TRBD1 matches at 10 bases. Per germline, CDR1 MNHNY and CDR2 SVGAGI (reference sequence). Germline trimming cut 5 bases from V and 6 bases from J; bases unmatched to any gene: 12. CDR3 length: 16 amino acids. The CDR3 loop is CASSRQGARGHDGYTF. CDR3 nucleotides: TGTGCCAGCAGTCGACAGGGGGCGCGAGGGCATGATGGCTACACCTTC.

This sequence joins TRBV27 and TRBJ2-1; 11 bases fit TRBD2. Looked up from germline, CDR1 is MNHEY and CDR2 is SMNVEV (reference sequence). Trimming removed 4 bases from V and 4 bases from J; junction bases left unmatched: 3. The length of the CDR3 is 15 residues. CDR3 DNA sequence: TGTGCCAGCAGTTCTGGGACTAGCGGATACAATGAGCAGTTCTTC. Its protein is CASSSGTSGYNEQFF.